The text below deals with one T cell receptor (beta chain). The antigen is not known. This record belongs to a study of CD8+ T cells in alopecia areata. Study in general: Those patients who were treated received oral tofacitinib, which was given at 5 to 10 mg twice daily for moderate-to-severe alopecia areata. Study-wide results and caveats: The study also sequences resident alphabeta T cells of normal skin in scalp samples. Greater clonality was observed in lesional scalp samples, especially alopecia totalis/universalis, versus normal scalp.

As to treatment: oral pan-JAK inhibitor, 5-10 mg twice daily. PBMC-derived CD4+ and CD8+ T cells were sorted. cDNA reverse transcribed from extracted RNA served as the sequencing template. TCRdb's copy holds only in-frame clones and misses some; the assay was immunoSEQ multiplex PCR. The table lists 190,000 or so clones, roughly three fifths of them singletons. V shed 0 bases, J shed 2 bases, and the junction held 8 bases outside the gene matches. CDR1 is SGHRS, CDR2 YFSETQ, per germline. This CDR3 spans 16 amino acids. This TCR was sampled from a human donor with alopecia areata. The genes are TRBV5-1 and TRBJ2-7; 7 nucleotides agree with TRBD1. The sequencing here drew on CD8+ T cells sorted from blood, taken at week 24, from a patient treated with tofacitinib. The CDR3, as DNA: TGCGCCAGCAGCTTGGGGGACAGACCAACAGCCTACGAGCAGTACTTC. Translating gives CASSLGDRPTAYEQYF.